Many counts were recorded for the clone carrying this TCR beta chain. The data are from a study of regulatory T cells in long-lasting Graves disease. To make TCR beta libraries, researchers used iRepertoire HTBI primers and Arm-PCR of CDR3 regions. One entry per CDR3 protein, called by TCRdb with MiXCR from the multiplex PCR reads. The sample lists just over 600,000 distinct CDR3 sequences, 15% to 20% occurring once. Germline V gene sequence: CDR1 ENHRY, CDR2 SYGVKD. This CDR3 region has 15 residues. With 0 bases removed from V and 2 bases from J, the gap between germline ends came to 11 bases. Specified time point: newly diagnosed GD, antithyroid drugs for less than 3 months. RNA isolated from PBMCs was used to make the TCR library. It was American Thyroid Association guidelines that determined Graves' disease diagnosis. This same sample was also taken into another study, of T cells in Graves' hyperthyroidism and ophthalmopathy.

The chain combines TRBV10-3 with TRBJ2-7; D gene unclear. The source is a woman in her 30s with Graves disease. This specimen consisted of peripheral blood mononuclear cells (PBMCs), obtained at new diagnosis, from a patient treated with antithyroid drugs. Written as DNA, the CDR3 is TGTGCCATCAGTGAGTCTAGGGTCCAAACCTACGAGCAGTACTTC. The encoded protein is CAISESRVQTYEQYF.